This paragraph reports one T cell receptor (beta chain). The target antigen is unknown. The data are from a study of cytomegalovirus exposure and HLA in healthy donors. Study as a whole: Earlier sequencing of some 180 million T cells yielded under 120 million unique TCR beta sequences. Regarding the study as a whole: The authors assumed roughly uniform sequencing depth across donors for presence/absence analyses.

It was with 60 Vbeta and 13 Jbeta primers that the PCR ran. The protocol was immunoSEQ multiplex PCR, while the TCRdb copy is restricted to in-frame clones and leaves out a portion. The sample has around 140,000 clones; roughly three quarters are singletons. The TCR originated in a female donor in good health and CMV-seronegative. Sample: PBMCs.

CDR3 region: CASSILDGSTSQPQHF. The CDR3 bases are TGTGCCAGTAGTATCCTAGATGGCTCGACGTCTCAGCCCCAGCATTTT. The V call is TRBV19, the J call TRBJ1-5; unclear D gene. The CDR3 has 16 amino acids. Trimming shortened V by 3 bases and J by 6 bases, and 18 bases separated the two germline ends. Germline-derived CDR1 and CDR2 are LNHDA and SQIVND (reference sequence).